A selection of T cell receptor beta chains follows, all from one sample in a study of patients and donors after allogeneic stem cell transplantation. MiXCR was run by TCRdb on the RT-PCR reads, yielding one entry per CDR3 protein. The top ten clones hold approximately 2.5% of a sample with around 82,000 distinct CDR3 sequences, about 5% of them seen once. What was sequenced was blood, either unsorted or a sorted T cell fraction (not recorded which). The receptor set was obtained from a human donor who was either an allogeneic HSCT recipient or a stem cell or donor lymphocyte infusion donor (not recorded which). It is not recorded whose cells these are; they may come from a transplant donor. Both conserved end residues are trimmed from each CDR3. Each record gives: clone size, V gene, J gene, CDR3 protein. Some rows mark clone size as missing; the rest say once, few, many or name a class of expanded clone.

>few|TRBV5-4|TRBJ1-2
ASSSEMGGNYGYT
>many|TRBV3-1|TRBJ2-2
ASSPPAVGTGELF
>many|TRBV20-1|TRBJ1-5
SARGGGDQPQH
>many|TRBV14|TRBJ1-2
ASSLTRAGGYT
>many|TRBV12-3/TRBV12-4|TRBJ1-1
ASWGSGGREAF
>many|TRBV12-3/TRBV12-4|TRBJ1-4
ASSLFGGGLGEKLF
>-|TRBV4-2|TRBJ1-6
ASSQDGRSPLH
>many|TRBV4-1|TRBJ1-5
ASSQYVRPGGQPQH
>many|TRBV11-2|TRBJ1-1
ASSVQGVGDTEAF
>medium-sized|TRBV19|TRBJ2-1
ASSKTGTSHLYNEQF
>many|TRBV20-1|TRBJ2-3
SAPLAGGITDTQY
>few|TRBV9|TRBJ2-7
ASSAQAGPRSSYEQY
>many|TRBV20-1|TRBJ1-4
SAPSQEKLF
>many|TRBV24-1|TRBJ2-1
ATSDPMGTGNEQF
>many|TRBV10-3|TRBJ1-5
AMSQGQGQPQH
>-|TRBV27|TRBJ1-2
ASSRRGPYGYT
>-|TRBV5-1|TRBJ2-1
ASSSGGLMGRQF
>many|TRBV18|TRBJ1-1
ASSLGTGLSEAF
>many|TRBV27|TRBJ2-1
ASSSSGTLYYNEQF
>many|TRBV18|TRBJ1-1
ASSSQANTEAF
>many|TRBV6-5|TRBJ2-5
ASSYSQGAQEETQY
>many|TRBV19|TRBJ1-2
ASSIATGNNYGYT
>many|TRBV30|TRBJ2-7
AWVRDRPYEQY
>many|TRBV12-3/TRBV12-4|TRBJ1-2
ASGSGAWYGYT
>many|TRBV6-5|TRBJ1-4
ASSSARGREKLF
>many|TRBV4-1|TRBJ2-3
ASSQALAGGDTQY
>many|TRBV20-1|TRBJ2-5
SARDLRYTETQY
>few|TRBV28|TRBJ2-7
ASRLADYEQY
>many|TRBV14|TRBJ2-7
ASSRSSFYEQY
>many|TRBV12-3/TRBV12-4|TRBJ2-3
ASTPGATDTQY
>many|TRBV11-2|TRBJ2-7
ASSPIARRGISYEQY
>-|TRBV3-1|TRBJ2-3
ASSWTSGSENTQY
>many|TRBV24-1|TRBJ2-1
ATCDGIGEQF
>few|TRBV2|TRBJ1-2
ASSELDYGYT
>-|TRBV7-2|TRBJ1-4
ASSPRGGDISKLF
>many|TRBV20-1|TRBJ2-2
SARKRGAYTGELF
>many|TRBV7-2|TRBJ1-1
ASSLFQANTEAF
>-|TRBV5-1|TRBJ1-4
ASSLDSKDEKLF
>many|TRBV28|TRBJ2-7
AIQDARFPREQY
>many|TRBV20-1|TRBJ2-1
SARARWGGVDNEQF
>-|TRBV3-1|TRBJ1-1
ASSPGQEAF
>many|TRBV28|TRBJ2-1
ASSLLDSSYNEQF
>many|TRBV4-1|TRBJ1-1
ASSQQGDTEAF
>-|TRBV10-3|TRBJ2-6
AIASGTGAFSGANVLT
>many|TRBV30|TRBJ2-7
AWSTTYEQY
>many|TRBV5-1|TRBJ2-5
ASSLTFGVGFRETQY
>few|TRBV7-6|TRBJ1-3
ASSTGPSSGNTIY
>-|TRBV7-3|TRBJ2-5
ASSASAAETQY
>few|TRBV7-9|TRBJ2-7
ASSLGVPGPGHEQY
>many|TRBV7-8|TRBJ1-1
ASSSKDRRGLNTEAF
>many|TRBV30|TRBJ1-5
AWSVQGSYNQPQH
>-|TRBV6-1|TRBJ2-5
ASSGSKGVLVEETQY